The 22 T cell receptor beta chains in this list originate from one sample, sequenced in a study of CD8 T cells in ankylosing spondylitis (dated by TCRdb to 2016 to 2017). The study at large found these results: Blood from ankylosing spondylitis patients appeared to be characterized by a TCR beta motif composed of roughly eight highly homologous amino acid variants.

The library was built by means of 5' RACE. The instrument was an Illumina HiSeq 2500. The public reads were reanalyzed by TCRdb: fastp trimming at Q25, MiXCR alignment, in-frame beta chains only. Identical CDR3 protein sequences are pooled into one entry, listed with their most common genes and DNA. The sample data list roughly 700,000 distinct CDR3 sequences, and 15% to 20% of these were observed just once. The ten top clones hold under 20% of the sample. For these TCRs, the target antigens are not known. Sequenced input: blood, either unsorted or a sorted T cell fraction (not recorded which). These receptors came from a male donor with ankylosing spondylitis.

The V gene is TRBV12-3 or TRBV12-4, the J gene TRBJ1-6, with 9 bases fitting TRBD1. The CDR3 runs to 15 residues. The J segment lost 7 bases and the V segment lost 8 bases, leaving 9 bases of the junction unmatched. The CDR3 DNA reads TGTGCCAGCTTTTCCCAAGGACAGGGGAATTCACCCCTCCACTTT. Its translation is CASFSQGQGNSPLHF.

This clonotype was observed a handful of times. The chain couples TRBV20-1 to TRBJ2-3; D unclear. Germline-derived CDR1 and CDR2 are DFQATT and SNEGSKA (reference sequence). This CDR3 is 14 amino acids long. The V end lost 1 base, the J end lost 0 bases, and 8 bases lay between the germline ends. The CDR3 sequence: CSARVLESTDTQYF. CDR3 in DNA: TGCAGTGCTAGAGTTCTAGAGAGCACAGATACGCAGTATTTT.

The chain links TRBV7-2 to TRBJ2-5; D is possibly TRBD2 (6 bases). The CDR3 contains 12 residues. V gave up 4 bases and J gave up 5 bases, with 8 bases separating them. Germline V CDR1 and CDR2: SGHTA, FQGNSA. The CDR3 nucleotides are TGTGCCAGCAGCTCGGACTATGAGACCCAGTACTTC. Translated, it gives CASSSDYETQYF.

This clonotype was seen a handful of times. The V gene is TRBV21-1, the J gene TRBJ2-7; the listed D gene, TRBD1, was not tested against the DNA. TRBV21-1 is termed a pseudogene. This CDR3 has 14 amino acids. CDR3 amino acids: CASSTGQRPYEQYF. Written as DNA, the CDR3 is TGTGCCAGCAGCACTGGACAGCGTCCCTACGAGCAGTACTTC.

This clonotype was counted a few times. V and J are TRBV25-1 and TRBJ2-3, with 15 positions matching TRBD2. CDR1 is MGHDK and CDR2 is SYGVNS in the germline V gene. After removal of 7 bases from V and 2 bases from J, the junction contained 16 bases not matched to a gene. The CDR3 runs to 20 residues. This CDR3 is CASTRPPAGTSGRNTDTQYF. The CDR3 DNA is TGTGCCAGCACTAGGCCCCCCGCCGGGACTAGCGGGAGGAACACAGATACGCAGTATTTT.

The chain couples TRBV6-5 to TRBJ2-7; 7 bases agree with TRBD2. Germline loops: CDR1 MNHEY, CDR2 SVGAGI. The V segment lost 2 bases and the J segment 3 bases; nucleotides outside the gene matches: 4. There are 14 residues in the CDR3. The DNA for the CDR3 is TGTGCCAGCAGTTACGCGGGGAGGGGCTACGAGCAGTACTTC. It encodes CASSYAGRGYEQYF.

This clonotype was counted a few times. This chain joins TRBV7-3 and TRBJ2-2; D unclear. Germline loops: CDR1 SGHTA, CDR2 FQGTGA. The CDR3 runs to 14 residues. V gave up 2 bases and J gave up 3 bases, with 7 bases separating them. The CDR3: CASSLQIYTGELFF. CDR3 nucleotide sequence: TGTGCCAGCAGCTTACAGATCTACACCGGGGAGCTGTTTTTT.

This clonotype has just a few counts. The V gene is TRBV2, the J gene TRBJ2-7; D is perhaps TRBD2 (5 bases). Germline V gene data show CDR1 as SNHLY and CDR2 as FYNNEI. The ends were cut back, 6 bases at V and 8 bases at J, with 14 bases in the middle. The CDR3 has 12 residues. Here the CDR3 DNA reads TGTGCCAGCAGGGGCGGGCCCACACAGCAGTACTTC. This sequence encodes CASRGGPTQQYF.

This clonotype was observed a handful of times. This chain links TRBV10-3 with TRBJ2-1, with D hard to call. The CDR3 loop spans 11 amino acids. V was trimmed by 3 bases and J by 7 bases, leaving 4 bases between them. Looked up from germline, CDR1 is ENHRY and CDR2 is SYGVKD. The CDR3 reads CAISELNEQFF. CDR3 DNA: TGTGCCATCAGTGAACTTAATGAGCAGTTCTTC.

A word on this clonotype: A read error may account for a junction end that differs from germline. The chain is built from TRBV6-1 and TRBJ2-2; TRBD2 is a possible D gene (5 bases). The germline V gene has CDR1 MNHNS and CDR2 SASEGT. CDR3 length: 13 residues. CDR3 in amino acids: CASREGLAGELFF. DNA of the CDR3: TGTGCCAGCAGGGAAGGACTTGCCGGGGAGCTGTTTTTT.

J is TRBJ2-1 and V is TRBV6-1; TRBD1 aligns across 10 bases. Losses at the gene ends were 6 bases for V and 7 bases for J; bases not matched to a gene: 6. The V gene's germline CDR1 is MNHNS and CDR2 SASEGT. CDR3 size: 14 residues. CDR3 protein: CASRGTGARNEQFF. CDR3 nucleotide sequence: TGTGCCAGCAGAGGGACAGGGGCCAGGAATGAGCAGTTCTTC.

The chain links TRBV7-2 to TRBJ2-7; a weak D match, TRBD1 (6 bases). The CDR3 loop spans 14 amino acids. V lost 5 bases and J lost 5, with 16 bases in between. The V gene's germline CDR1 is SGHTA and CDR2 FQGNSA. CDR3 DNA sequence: TGTGCCAGCAGCCTGATAACAGGGTCCCACGAGCAGTACTTC. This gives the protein CASSLITGSHEQYF.

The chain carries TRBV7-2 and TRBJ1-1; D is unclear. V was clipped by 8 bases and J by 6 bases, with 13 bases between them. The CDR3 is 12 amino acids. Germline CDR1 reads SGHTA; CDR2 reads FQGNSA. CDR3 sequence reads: CASGLLRPEAFF. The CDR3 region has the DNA TGTGCCAGCGGTCTGCTCCGGCCTGAAGCTTTCTTT.

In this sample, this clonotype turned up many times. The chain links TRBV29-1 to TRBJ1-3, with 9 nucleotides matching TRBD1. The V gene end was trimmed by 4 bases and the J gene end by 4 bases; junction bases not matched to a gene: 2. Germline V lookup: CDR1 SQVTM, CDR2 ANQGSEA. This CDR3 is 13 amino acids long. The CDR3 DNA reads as TGCAGCGTTGGACAGGGGGGAGGAAACACCATATATTTT. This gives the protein CSVGQGGGNTIYF. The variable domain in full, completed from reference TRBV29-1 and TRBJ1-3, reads SAVISQKPSRDICQRGTSLTIQCQVDSQVTMMFWYRQQPGQSLTLIATANQGSEATYESGFVIDKFPISRPNLTFSTLTVSNMSPEDSSIYLCSVGQGGGNTIYFGEGSWLTVV.

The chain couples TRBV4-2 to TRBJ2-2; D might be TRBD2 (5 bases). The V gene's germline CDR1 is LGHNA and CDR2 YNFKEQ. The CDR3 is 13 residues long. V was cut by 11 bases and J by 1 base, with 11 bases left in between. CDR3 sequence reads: CASNGENTGELFF. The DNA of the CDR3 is TGTGCCTCCAACGGGGAGAACACCGGGGAGCTGTTTTTT.

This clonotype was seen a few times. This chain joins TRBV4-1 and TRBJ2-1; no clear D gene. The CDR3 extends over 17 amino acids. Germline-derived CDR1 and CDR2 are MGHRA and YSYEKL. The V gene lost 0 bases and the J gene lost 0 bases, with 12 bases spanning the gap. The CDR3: CASSQEPPPSSYNEQFF. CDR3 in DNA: TGCGCCAGCAGCCAAGAACCTCCGCCGAGCTCCTACAATGAGCAGTTCTTC.

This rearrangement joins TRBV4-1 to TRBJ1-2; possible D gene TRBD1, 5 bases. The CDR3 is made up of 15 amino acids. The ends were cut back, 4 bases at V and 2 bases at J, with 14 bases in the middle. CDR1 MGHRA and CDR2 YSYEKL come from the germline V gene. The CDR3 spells CASSPRDVGNYGYTF. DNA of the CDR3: TGCGCCAGCAGCCCGCGGGACGTAGGGAACTATGGCTACACCTTC.

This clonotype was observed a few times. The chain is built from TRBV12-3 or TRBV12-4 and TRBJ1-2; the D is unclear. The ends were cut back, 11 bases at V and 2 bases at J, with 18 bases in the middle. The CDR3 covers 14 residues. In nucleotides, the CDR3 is TGTGCCGTTTATGAGGCCAGGCCGAACTATGGCTACACCTTC. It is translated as CAVYEARPNYGYTF.

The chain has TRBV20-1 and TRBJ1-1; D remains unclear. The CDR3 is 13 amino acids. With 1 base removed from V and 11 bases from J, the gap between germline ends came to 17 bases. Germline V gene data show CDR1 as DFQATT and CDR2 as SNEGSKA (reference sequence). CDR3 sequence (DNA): TGCAGTGCTAGAGCCCCCCCAGGCCGTGGGGCTTTCTTT. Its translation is CSARAPPGRGAFF.

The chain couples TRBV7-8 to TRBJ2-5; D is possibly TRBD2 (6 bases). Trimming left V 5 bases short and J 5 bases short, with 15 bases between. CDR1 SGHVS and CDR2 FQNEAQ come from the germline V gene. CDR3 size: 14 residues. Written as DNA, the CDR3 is TGTGCCAGCAGCCCTATGGGAGGTCGGGAGACCCAGTACTTC. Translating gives CASSPMGGRETQYF.

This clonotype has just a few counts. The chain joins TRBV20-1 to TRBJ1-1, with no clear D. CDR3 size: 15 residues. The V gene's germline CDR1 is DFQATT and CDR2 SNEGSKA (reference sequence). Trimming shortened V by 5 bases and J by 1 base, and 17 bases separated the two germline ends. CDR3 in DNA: TGCAGTGCTCTGCATCTCTGGGGAGCGAACACTGAAGCTTTCTTT. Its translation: CSALHLWGANTEAFF.

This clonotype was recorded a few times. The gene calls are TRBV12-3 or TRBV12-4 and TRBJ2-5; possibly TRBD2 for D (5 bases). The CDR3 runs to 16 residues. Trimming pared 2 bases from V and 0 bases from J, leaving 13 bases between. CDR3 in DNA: TGTGCCAGCAGTTTATCGGGAAAGCGTTACCAAGAGACCCAGTACTTC. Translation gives CASSLSGKRYQETQYF.